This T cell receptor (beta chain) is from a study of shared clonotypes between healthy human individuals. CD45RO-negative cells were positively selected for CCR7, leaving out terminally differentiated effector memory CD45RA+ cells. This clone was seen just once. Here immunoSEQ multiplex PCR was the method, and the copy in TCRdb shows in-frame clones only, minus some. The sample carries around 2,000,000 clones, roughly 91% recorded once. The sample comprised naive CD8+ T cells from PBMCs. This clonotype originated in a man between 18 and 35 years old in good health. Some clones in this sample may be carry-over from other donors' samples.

The DNA of the CDR3 is TGCGCCAGCAGCTTGGAGCCGGGACACTCATACGAGCAGTACTTC. Protein sequence: CASSLEPGHSYEQYF. The chain links TRBV5-1 to TRBJ2-7, with D possibly matching TRBD1 (6 bases). This CDR3 is built from 15 residues. V shed 0 bases and J shed 4 bases, with 14 bases lying between them. The germline V gene encodes CDR1 SGHRS and CDR2 YFSETQ.